These 25 T cell receptor beta chains originate from one sample sequenced in a study of T cell responses to AZD1222 COVID-19 vaccine. This table comes from immunoSEQ multiplex PCR, and its TCRdb copy is limited to in-frame clones, with some not included. The repertoire consists of 150,000 or so clones, with about 87% occurring once and the leading ten covering around 2.9%. The sequencing here drew on peripheral blood, taken on day 0 of AZD1222 vaccination. Receptors originate from an adult in good health.

This chain links TRBV19 with TRBJ1-2; 12 bases agree with TRBD1. The V segment lost 7 bases and the J segment 3 bases; nucleotides outside the gene matches: 3. The CDR3 length is 14 residues. CDR1 and CDR2 from the germline V gene are LNHDA and SQIVND (reference sequence). The CDR3 DNA reads TGTGCCAGTAAGGGGACAGGGGGCGACTATGGCTACACCTTC. It codes for CASKGTGGDYGYTF. Supplemented by reference TRBV19 and TRBJ1-2, the full variable domain reads DGGITQSPKYLFRKEGQNVTLSCEQNLNHDAMYWYRQDPGQGLRLIYYSQIVNDFQKGDIAEGYSVSREKKESFPLTVTSAQKNPTAFYLCASKGTGGDYGYTFGSGTRLTVV.

This chain connects TRBV9 to TRBJ2-2; possibly TRBD2 for D (6 bases). CDR3 length: 15 amino acids. Germline V CDR1 and CDR2: SGDLS, YYNGEE. The ends were cut back, 4 bases at V and 0 bases at J, with 10 bases in the middle. The CDR3: CASSPGGANTGELFF. In DNA form, the CDR3 reads TGTGCCAGCAGCCCCGGCGGGGCGAACACCGGGGAGCTGTTTTTT. The full variable domain, rest sourced from reference TRBV9 and TRBJ2-2, is DSGVTQTPKHLITATGQRVTLRCSPRSGDLSVYWYQQSLDQGLQFLIQYYNGEERAKGNILERFSAQQFPDLHSELNLSSLELGDSALYFCASSPGGANTGELFFGEGSRLTVL.

DNA for the CDR3: TGTGCCAGCTTCTTGGGGGATAGGACAGGAGATGGCTACACCTTC. Its translation: CASFLGDRTGDGYTF. The chain has TRBV27 and TRBJ1-2; 7 bases line up with TRBD1. Per the germline V gene, CDR1 is MNHEY and CDR2 is SMNVEV (reference sequence). This CDR3 is built from 15 residues. Trimming took 8 bases from V and 6 from J; bases not matched to a gene: 15.

The V gene is TRBV5-4, the J gene TRBJ1-6; the D is unclear. CDR1 and CDR2 from the germline V gene are SGHNT and YYREEE (reference sequence). V was cut by 0 bases and J by 0 bases, with 4 bases left in between. CDR3 length: 15 amino acids. DNA of the CDR3: TGTGCCAGCAGCTTGGCCGACTCCTATAATTCACCCCTCCACTTT. Its translation is CASSLADSYNSPLHF.

Only a few counts were recorded for this clone. The rearrangement joins TRBV19 to TRBJ2-2; maybe TRBD2 (6 bases). The germline V and J ends were trimmed by 8 bases and 6 bases, with 10 bases remaining between them. Germline CDR1 is LNHDA and CDR2 is SQIVND (reference sequence). The CDR3 consists of 12 residues. This chain's CDR3 is CASGTSPGELFF. The CDR3 nucleotides are TGTGCCAGTGGGACTTCGCCCGGGGAGCTGTTTTTT.

The gene calls are TRBV19 and TRBJ2-1; no clear D gene. The CDR3 covers 11 residues. Per germline, CDR1 LNHDA and CDR2 SQIVND (reference sequence). Trimming shortened V by 5 bases and J by 7 bases, and 6 bases separated the two germline ends. CDR3 residues: CASSVGNEQFF. The CDR3 DNA reads as TGTGCCAGTAGTGTGGGGAATGAGCAGTTCTTC.

The V and J genes are TRBV2 and TRBJ1-1; D unresolved. The germline CDR1 and CDR2 sequences are SNHLY and FYNNEI. With 3 bases removed from V and 0 bases from J, the gap between germline ends came to 8 bases. The length of the CDR3 is 14 residues. DNA of the CDR3: TGTGCCAGCAGTGACCGGCCTATGAACACTGAAGCTTTCTTT. Its protein product is CASSDRPMNTEAFF.

This sequence joins TRBV5-4 and TRBJ1-2; weak D call: TRBD1 (5 bases). In germline, CDR1 is SGHNT, CDR2 YYREEE (reference sequence). The CDR3 extends over 15 amino acids. Between the trimmed V and J ends, which lost 3 bases and 5 bases, there was a span of 17 bases. The CDR3, as DNA: TGTGCCAGCAGCTCTGAGGGGTCTGTCTTTTATGGCTACACCTTC. Encoded protein: CASSSEGSVFYGYTF.

V gene TRBV6-5 combines with J gene TRBJ1-5; 8 bases line up with TRBD1. CDR3 size: 15 residues. V shed 6 bases, J shed 4 bases, and the junction held 8 bases outside the gene matches. CDR1 is MNHEY and CDR2 is SVGAGI in the germline V gene. CDR3 nucleotide sequence: TGTGCCAGCAGAAAAGGGACAGGCCAAAATCAGCCCCAGCATTTT. Protein product: CASRKGTGQNQPQHF.

This rearrangement joins TRBV19 to TRBJ1-2; no clear D gene. The CDR3 totals 13 residues. The germline CDR1 and CDR2 sequences are LNHDA and SQIVND (reference sequence). Trimming took 6 bases from V and 4 from J, leaving 12 bases between them. The CDR3 DNA reads TGTGCCAGTAGCATCCCCGGGGTCTATGGCTACACCTTC. Residues: CASSIPGVYGYTF.

This chain uses TRBV6-1 with TRBJ2-3, with D uncertain. V lost 1 base and J 0 bases, leaving 11 bases between the germline ends. CDR1 and CDR2 (germline): MNHNS, SASEGT. This CDR3 is 16 amino acids long. The CDR3 reads CASSEGWFTSTDTQYF. The CDR3 DNA follows: TGTGCCAGCAGTGAAGGATGGTTTACTAGCACAGATACGCAGTATTTT.

The sample holds a few counts of this clone. The chain combines TRBV7-9 with TRBJ1-4, with D uncertain. The CDR3 has 15 amino acids. Trimming pared 5 bases from V and 0 bases from J, leaving 10 bases between. CDR1 SEHNR and CDR2 FQNEAQ come from the germline V gene (reference sequence). CDR3 loop: CASSPRVTTNEKLFF. CDR3 nucleotides: TGTGCCAGCAGCCCCCGGGTGACAACTAATGAAAAACTGTTTTTT.

The chain couples TRBV19 to TRBJ2-2; tentative D call: TRBD1 (5 bases). The germline gives CDR1 LNHDA, CDR2 SQIVND (reference sequence). V dropped 10 bases and J dropped 5 bases, with 11 bases sitting between them. CDR3 size: 12 residues. CDR3 loop: CAIRWTTGELFF. DNA for the CDR3: TGTGCCATCAGGTGGACAACCGGGGAGCTGTTTTTT.

CDR3 loop: CASQTTPGRHRDTQYF. CDR3 nucleotides: TGTGCCAGCCAAACCACCCCCGGGCGGCACAGGGATACGCAGTATTTT. The rearrangement uses TRBV28 and TRBJ2-3, with D perhaps TRBD1 (5 bases). This CDR3 has 16 amino acids. Germline values: CDR1 MDHEN, CDR2 SYDVKM. The V and J ends lost 8 bases and 6 bases respectively, with 24 bases between them. Together with reference TRBV28 and TRBJ2-3, the CDR3 gives the full variable domain: DVKVTQSSRYLVKRTGEKVFLECVQDMDHENMFWYRQDPGLGLRLIYFSYDVKMKEKGDIPEGYSVSREKKERFSLILESASTNQTSMYLCASQTTPGRHRDTQYFGPGTRLTVL.

The genes are TRBV6-5 and TRBJ2-2, with no clear D. Deletions cut 9 bases from V and 7 bases from J, with 9 bases between. CDR1 is MNHEY, CDR2 SVGAGI, per germline. This CDR3 is 11 amino acids long. The CDR3 loop is CARGDNGELFF. Written as DNA, the CDR3 is TGTGCCAGAGGTGATAACGGGGAGCTGTTTTTT.

In this sample, this clone turned up once. This chain uses TRBV18 with TRBJ1-4; a possible D gene is TRBD1 (5 bases). CDR1 is KGHSH and CDR2 is LQKENI in the germline V gene. Trimming took off 3 bases at V and 4 bases at J, with 18 bases between the two ends. This CDR3 has 17 residues. The CDR3 coding sequence is TGTGCCAGCTCACCCTCGAGGGTGGGACGTAGTAATGAAAAACTGTTTTTT. Its protein product is CASSPSRVGRSNEKLFF.

This clone was seen once. The chain links TRBV4-3 to TRBJ1-1; D gene unclear. The ends were cut back, 0 bases at V and 0 bases at J, with 8 bases in the middle. The CDR3 spans 15 residues. Looked up from germline, CDR1 is LGHNA and CDR2 is YSLEER. The CDR3 loop reads CASSQDGTMNTEAFF. The DNA of the CDR3 is TGCGCCAGCAGCCAAGACGGAACGATGAACACTGAAGCTTTCTTT.

This clone was counted a few times. The rearrangement joins TRBV9 to TRBJ1-3; D not certain. The CDR3 has 17 amino acids. The V gene lost 4 bases and the J gene lost 2 bases, with 19 bases spanning the gap. The germline V gene encodes CDR1 SGDLS and CDR2 YYNGEE. The CDR3 DNA reads as TGTGCCAGCAGCACACACAATGGCAGCTTCACTGGAAACACCATATATTTT. Amino acids: CASSTHNGSFTGNTIYF.

The rearrangement links TRBV15 to TRBJ1-4; a weak D match, TRBD1 (5 bases). The CDR3 extends over 16 amino acids. Germline assignment: CDR1 LNHNV and CDR2 YYDKDF (reference sequence). Trimming took off 3 bases at V and 6 bases at J, with 17 bases between the two ends. This CDR3 is CATSRSTGSGYEKLFF. CDR3 DNA: TGTGCCACCAGCAGGAGTACAGGATCCGGATATGAAAAACTGTTTTTT. The full variable domain, its missing parts supplied by reference TRBV15 and TRBJ1-4, is DAMVIQNPRYQVTQFGKPVTLSCSQTLNHNVMYWYQQKSSQAPKLLFHYYDKDFNNEADTPDNFQSRRPNTSFCFLDIRSPGLGDTAMYLCATSRSTGSGYEKLFFGSGTQLSVL.

This rearrangement joins TRBV5-4 to TRBJ2-5, with a weak D call TRBD2 (5 bases). Trimming left V 4 bases short and J 0 bases short, with 10 bases between. Germline CDR1 is SGHNT and CDR2 is YYREEE (reference sequence). The CDR3 runs to 14 residues. The CDR3 sequence is CASSPGKYQETQYF. CDR3 DNA: TGTGCCAGCAGCCCGGGAAAGTACCAAGAGACCCAGTACTTC.

Here the CDR3 reads CASTLRTGGTEAFF. The CDR3 nucleotides are TGTGCCAGCACCTTAAGGACAGGGGGCACTGAAGCTTTCTTT. The rearrangement joins TRBV28 to TRBJ1-1; 10 nucleotides agree with TRBD1. Germline V gives CDR1 MDHEN, CDR2 SYDVKM. V lost 7 bases to trimming and J lost 4 bases; unmatched junction nucleotides: 6. The CDR3 has 14 amino acids. Full variable domain (outside the CDR3, taken from reference TRBV28 and TRBJ1-1): DVKVTQSSRYLVKRTGEKVFLECVQDMDHENMFWYRQDPGLGLRLIYFSYDVKMKEKGDIPEGYSVSREKKERFSLILESASTNQTSMYLCASTLRTGGTEAFFGQGTRLTVV.

This clone has just a few counts. The J gene is TRBJ1-4, the V gene TRBV7-8; D gene uncertain. This CDR3 is built from 16 residues. Germline-derived CDR1 and CDR2 are SGHVS and FQNEAQ. Trimming shortened V by 2 bases and J by 5 bases, and 15 bases separated the two germline ends. The CDR3 sequence is CASSLTRRQSNEKLFF. The CDR3 region has the DNA TGTGCCAGCAGCTTAACTCGTCGGCAGTCAAATGAAAAACTGTTTTTT.

This clone was seen only a few times. The V gene is TRBV9, the J gene TRBJ2-1, with TRBD2 matching 9 bases. Germline CDR1 and CDR2: SGDLS and YYNGEE. The CDR3 length is 18 residues. Trimming removed 2 bases from V and 0 bases from J; junction bases left unmatched: 9. The CDR3 region is CASSVKAGGPHSYNEQFF. The CDR3 nucleotides are TGTGCCAGCAGCGTTAAGGCGGGGGGGCCCCACTCCTACAATGAGCAGTTCTTC.

This chain joins TRBV12-1 and TRBJ1-1; whether TRBD1, the table's D call, matches the DNA was not checked. TRBV12-1 is a listed pseudogene. The CDR3 loop spans 13 amino acids. The CDR3, as DNA: TGTGCCAGCAGCTTACAGGGGGCGCCGAGGGCTTTCTTT. Protein product: CASSLQGAPRAFF.

The chain links TRBV4-3 to TRBJ1-6; D is uncertain. The CDR3 is 15 amino acids. V lost 0 bases and J 6 bases, leaving 9 bases between the germline ends. Germline V gives CDR1 LGHNA, CDR2 YSLEER. CDR3 sequence reads: CASSQDLDGNSPLHF. In DNA form, the CDR3 reads TGCGCCAGCAGCCAAGATCTTGATGGTAATTCACCCCTCCACTTT.